This TCR beta chain was found in a study of blood T cells in healthy people across ages (dated by TCRdb to the mid-2010s). Regarding the research as a whole: Template switching captured roughly one uniquely barcoded TCR beta cDNA molecule per two T cells in model experiments. Using deep sequencing normalized with unique cDNA molecular identifiers, the study measured how TCR beta repertoire diversity changes with age. The donors were divided into four age groups: young (average around 15 years), middle-aged (about 40), aged (about 56) and long-lived (82). To avoid experimental bias, donors of different ages were distributed randomly across sequencing lanes. The study analyzed two additional independent replicas of 1 million unique cDNA reads from the same blood draw for two donors, one aged 18 to 30 and one aged 80 or older. Overall results and qualifications from the work: Conclusive comparison of naive and antigen-experienced compartments was prevented by the profiling of bulk unsorted PBMCs. Compared with the aged group, the long-lived group had more naive CD4+ T cells, fewer expanded clones and increased TCR diversity, suggesting age selection. Observed TCR beta diversity per million T cells fell roughly linearly with age, and a significant reduction was already apparent by age around 39. Estimates of total diversity from one million sequenced T cells were regarded as lower bounds and underestimates. Because donor CMV infection status was unknown, age-related changes in expanded clonotypes were potentially confounded. Observed TCR beta diversity correlated strongly with the percentage of naive T cells measured by flow cytometry.

Points on this clonotype: Its cognate antigen has yet to be identified. It has no much larger one-base neighbor in the sample; base qualities were not kept.

Spanning cysteine to phenylalanine, the CDR3 consists of 14 amino acids. The only DNA kept is the CDR3, 42 bases in frame from the first base. The germline V gene gives CDR1 as SGHVS and CDR2 as FQNEAQ. Here V drops 5 bases and J drops 9 bases, and the junction holds 9 bases not matched to any gene. Systemically healthy Caucasian individuals from Russia, 35 to 50 in total and aged about 6 to 90 years, were included as donors. Around 10 milliliters of peripheral blood were collected from each donor into EDTA-treated Vacutainer tubes. PBMCs were isolated by Ficoll-Paque density-gradient centrifugation, with at least 7 million obtained per sample. Total RNA was extracted from PBMCs with Trizol reagent, with at least 6 micrograms obtained per sample. For every donor, flow cytometry on a PBMC aliquot measured the percentage of naive CD45RAhigh/CD27high T cells. The method behind the library was 5' RACE. The instrument given in TCRdb is Illumina HiSeq 2500. A second roughly 7 to 11 cycle PCR used a sample-barcoded 5' primer and a J-beta primer mix. A template-switch 5' adaptor carrying 12 random nucleotides introduced a unique molecular identifier onto each TCR beta cDNA molecule. Each sample yielded at least 3 million CDR3-containing paired-end reads. The Mint cDNA synthesis kit, primed by a TRBC-specific oligonucleotide, was used to synthesize first-strand cDNA from all RNA. Following uracil-DNA glycosylase treatment, a first 18-cycle PCR with universal primers M1SS and BC2_uni_R was performed on all cDNA. The paper's processing steps were these. For normalization, 1 million high-quality reads were randomly selected from each sample, with every read carrying a distinct molecular identifier. Reads sharing molecular identifiers were discarded rather than binned into consensus sequences. MiTCR, with a Q25 quality threshold and the strictest error-elimination algorithm, was used for CDR3 identification, clonotype clustering and error correction. A nonparametric unseen species model with Euler transformation was used to estimate a lower bound on total TCR beta diversity. TCRdb passed the public sequencing reads through fastp at Q25 and MiXCR, retaining productive beta sequences. One record per CDR3 amino acid sequence lists the most common genes and DNA. What appears here as the V and J calls and clone size reflects TCRdb's work, not the paper's. The sample contains roughly 730,000 distinct CDR3 sequences, just over 55% of them found a single time. About 26% of the sample belongs to the ten largest clones.

Sequencing was carried out using blood. This receptor was taken from a man in his forties or fifties in good health. The rearranged segments are TRBV7-8 and TRBJ2-1; the junction holds 8 bases that match TRBD1. The CDR3 loop reads CASSPPTGVSEQFF. The sequenced DNA: TGTGCCAGCAGCCCCCCGACAGGGGTAAGTGAGCAGTTCTTC. Where the CDR3 stops, the reference TRBV7-8 and TRBJ2-1 genes take over; the full variable domain is GAGVSQSPRYKVAKRGQDVALRCDPISGHVSLFWYQQALGQGPEFLTYFQNEAQLDKSGLPSDRFFAERPEGSVSTLKIQRTQQEDSAVYLCASSPPTGVSEQFFGPGTRLTVL.